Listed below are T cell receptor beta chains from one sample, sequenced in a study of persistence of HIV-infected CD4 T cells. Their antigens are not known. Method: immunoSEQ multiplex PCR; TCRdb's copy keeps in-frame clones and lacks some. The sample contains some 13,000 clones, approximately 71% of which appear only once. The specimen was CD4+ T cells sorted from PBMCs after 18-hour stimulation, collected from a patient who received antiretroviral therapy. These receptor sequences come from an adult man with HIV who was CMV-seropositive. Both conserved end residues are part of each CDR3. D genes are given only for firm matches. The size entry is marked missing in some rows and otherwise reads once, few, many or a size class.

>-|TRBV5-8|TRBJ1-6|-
CASTLGLSSYNSPLHF
TGTGCCAGCACTCTGGGGTTAAGCTCCTATAATTCACCCCTCCACTTT
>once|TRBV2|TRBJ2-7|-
CASSPGYEQYF
TGTGCCAGCAGTCCGGGCTACGAGCAGTACTTC
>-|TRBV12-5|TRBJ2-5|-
CASGLGGLETQYF
TGTGCTAGTGGTTTAGGAGGGCTCGAGACCCAGTACTTC
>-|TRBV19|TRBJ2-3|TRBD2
CASSSGGSGHTDTQYF
TGTGCCAGTAGTAGCGGGGGTAGTGGACACACAGATACGCAGTATTTT
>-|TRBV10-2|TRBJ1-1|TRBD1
CASRRTGNTEAFF
TGCGCCAGCAGAAGGACAGGGAACACTGAAGCTTTCTTT
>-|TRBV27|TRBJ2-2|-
CASSFQGSSNTGELFF
TGTGCCAGCAGTTTCCAGGGTTCATCGAACACCGGGGAGCTGTTTTTT
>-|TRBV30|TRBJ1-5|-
CAWSVDSSNQPQHF
TGTGCCTGGAGTGTCGACAGCAGCAATCAGCCCCAGCATTTT
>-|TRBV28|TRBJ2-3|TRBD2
CASSTRDSGTDTQYF
TGTGCCAGCAGTACGCGGGATAGCGGGACAGATACGCAGTATTTT
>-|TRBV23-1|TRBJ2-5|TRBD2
CATRDGGQETQYF
TGCGCCACCAGGGACGGGGGGCAAGAGACCCAGTACTTC
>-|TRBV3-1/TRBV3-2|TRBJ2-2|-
CASSQGRGRTGELFF
TGTGCCAGCAGCCAAGGCAGGGGAAGAACCGGGGAGCTGTTTTTT
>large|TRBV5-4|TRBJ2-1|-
CASSSPRTDYNEQFF
TGTGCCAGCAGCTCCCCCCGGACGGACTACAATGAGCAGTTCTTC
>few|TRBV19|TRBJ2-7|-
CASSFDRFSYEQYF
TGTGCCAGTAGTTTCGACAGGTTTTCCTACGAGCAGTACTTC
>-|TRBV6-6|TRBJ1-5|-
CASSFNREPQQPQHF
TGTGCCAGCAGTTTCAACAGGGAACCCCAACAGCCCCAGCATTTT
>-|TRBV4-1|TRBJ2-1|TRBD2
CASSQDLAARNEQFF
TGCGCCAGCAGCCAAGATCTAGCGGCCCGCAATGAGCAGTTCTTC
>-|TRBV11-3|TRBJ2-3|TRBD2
CASSKGLAGGDTQYF
TGTGCCAGCAGCAAGGGACTAGCGGGGGGGGATACGCAGTATTTT
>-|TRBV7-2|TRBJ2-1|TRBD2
CASSLSSGGAYEQFF
TGTGCCAGCAGCTTATCTAGCGGGGGGGCATATGAGCAGTTCTTC
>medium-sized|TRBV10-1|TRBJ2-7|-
CASSESGPTHEQYF
TGCGCCAGCAGTGAGTCTGGCCCGACTCACGAGCAGTACTTC
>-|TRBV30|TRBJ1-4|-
CAWSAVRGATNEKLFF
TGTGCCTGGAGTGCAGTGCGTGGAGCAACTAATGAAAAACTGTTTTTT
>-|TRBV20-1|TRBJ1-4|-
CSARREKLFF
TGCAGTGCTCGAAGGGAAAAACTGTTTTTT
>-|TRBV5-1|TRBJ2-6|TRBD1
CASSLRGPNNSGANVLTF
TGCGCCAGCAGCTTGAGGGGGCCCAACAACTCTGGGGCCAACGTCCTGACTTTC
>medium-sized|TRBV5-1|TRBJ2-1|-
CASSTLGGRGNEQFF
TGCGCCAGCAGCACCCTGGGGGGGCGAGGCAATGAGCAGTTCTTC
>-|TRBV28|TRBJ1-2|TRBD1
CASSLIALGQGHGYTF
TGTGCCAGCAGTTTAATCGCGTTGGGACAGGGTCATGGCTACACCTTC
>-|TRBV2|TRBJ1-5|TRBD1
CASNEQGAVNQPQHF
TGTGCCAGCAACGAGCAGGGGGCTGTCAATCAGCCCCAGCATTTT
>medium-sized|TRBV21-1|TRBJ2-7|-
CASSNYKATGGKGEQYF
TGTGCCAGCAGCAACTACAAAGCGACAGGGGGCAAGGGAGAGCAGTACTTC
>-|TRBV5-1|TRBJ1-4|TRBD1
CASSRDSGNEKLFF
TGCGCCAGCAGCAGGGACAGCGGTAATGAAAAACTGTTTTTT
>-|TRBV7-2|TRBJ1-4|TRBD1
CASSLVGTGFEKLFF
TGTGCCAGCAGCTTAGTTGGGACAGGGTTTGAAAAACTGTTTTTT
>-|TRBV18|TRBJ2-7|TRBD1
CASSPGTDSYEQYF
TGTGCCAGCTCACCCGGGACAGACTCCTACGAGCAGTACTTC
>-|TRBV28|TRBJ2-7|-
CASSETYEQYF
TGTGCCAGCAGTGAGACCTACGAGCAGTACTTC
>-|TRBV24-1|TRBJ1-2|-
CATPLKRRGPYGYTF
TGTGCCACCCCCCTTAAGCGCCGGGGCCCCTATGGCTACACCTTC
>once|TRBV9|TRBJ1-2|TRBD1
CASSPQTGDGYTF
TGTGCCAGCAGCCCCCAGACAGGGGATGGCTACACCTTC
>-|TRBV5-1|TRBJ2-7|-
CASRGTAAGDEQYF
TGCGCCAGCAGGGGGACAGCGGCGGGGGACGAGCAGTACTTC
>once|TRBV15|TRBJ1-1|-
CATSRQGGTEAFF
TGTGCCACCAGCAGACAAGGGGGCACTGAAGCTTTCTTT
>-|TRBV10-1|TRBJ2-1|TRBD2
CASSLAGGLNEQFF
TGCGCCAGCAGTCTAGCGGGGGGTTTGAATGAGCAGTTCTTC
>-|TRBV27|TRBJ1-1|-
CASSTPPMAEAFF
TGTGCCAGCAGTACTCCCCCCATGGCTGAAGCTTTCTTT
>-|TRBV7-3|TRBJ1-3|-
CASSLTGGASGNTIYF
TGTGCCAGCAGCTTAACGGGGGGCGCCTCTGGAAACACCATATATTTT
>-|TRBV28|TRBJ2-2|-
CASIGGGVAGELFF
TGTGCCAGCATTGGAGGGGGGGTGGCCGGGGAGCTGTTTTTT
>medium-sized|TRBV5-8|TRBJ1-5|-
CASIDRPGGNQPQHF
TGTGCCAGCATCGACCGGCCGGGAGGCAATCAGCCCCAGCATTTT
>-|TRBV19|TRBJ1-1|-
CASIEGMNTEAFF
TGTGCCAGTATCGAGGGCATGAACACTGAAGCTTTCTTT
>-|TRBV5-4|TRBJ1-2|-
CASRPYARALLNGYTF
TGTGCCAGCAGACCTTATGCAAGGGCTCTCCTAAATGGCTACACCTTC
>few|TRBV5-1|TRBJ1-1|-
CASSVGHGVITEAFF
TGCGCCAGCAGCGTGGGACACGGGGTGATCACTGAAGCTTTCTTT
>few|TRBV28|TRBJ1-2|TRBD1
CASSLDRGFYGYTF
TGTGCCAGCAGTTTGGACAGGGGGTTCTATGGCTACACCTTC
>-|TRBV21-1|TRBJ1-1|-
CASSIPLPNTEAFF
TGTGCCAGCAGCATCCCCCTTCCTAACACTGAAGCTTTCTTT
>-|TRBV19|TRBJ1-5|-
CASSQGLGFGNQPQHF
TGTGCCAGTAGCCAGGGTCTTGGCTTCGGCAATCAGCCCCAGCATTTT
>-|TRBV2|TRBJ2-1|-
CASSGSRDRLSYNEQFF
TGTGCCAGCAGCGGGAGCCGGGACAGACTCTCCTACAATGAGCAGTTCTTC
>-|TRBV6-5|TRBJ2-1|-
CASSPQEGVEQFF
TGTGCCAGCAGTCCGCAGGAGGGGGTTGAGCAGTTCTTC
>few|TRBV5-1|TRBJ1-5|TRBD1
CASRQQGTDQPQHF
TGCGCCAGCAGGCAACAGGGGACGGATCAGCCCCAGCATTTT
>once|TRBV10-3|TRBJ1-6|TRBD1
CAIRRDRGNDSPLHF
TGTGCCATCCGTCGGGACAGGGGGAATGATTCACCCCTCCACTTT
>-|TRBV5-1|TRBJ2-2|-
CASSLFSQNTGELFF
TGCGCCAGCAGCTTGTTTAGTCAGAACACCGGGGAGCTGTTTTTT
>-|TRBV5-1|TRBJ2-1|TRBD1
CASSPRPGTGDLLGNNEQFF
TGCGCCAGCAGCCCTCGTCCCGGGACAGGGGATCTCCTGGGGAACAATGAGCAGTTCTTC
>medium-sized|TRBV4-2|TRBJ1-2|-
CASSQGNVAGNDGYTF
TGTGCCAGCAGCCAAGGTAATGTGGCAGGGAATGATGGCTACACCTTC
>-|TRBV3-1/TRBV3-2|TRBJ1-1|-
CASSHLEGDTEAFF
TGTGCCAGCAGCCACTTGGAGGGGGACACTGAAGCTTTCTTT
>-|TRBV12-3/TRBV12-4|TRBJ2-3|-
CASSFEFGVGYF
TGTGCCAGCAGTTTTGAGTTCGGAGTGGGGTATTTT
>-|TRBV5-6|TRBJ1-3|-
CASSLMSSGNTIYF
TGTGCCAGCAGCTTGATGAGCTCTGGAAACACCATATATTTT
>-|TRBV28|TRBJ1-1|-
CASSSTGRGNTEAFF
TGTGCCAGCAGTTCCACCGGACGGGGGAACACTGAAGCTTTCTTT
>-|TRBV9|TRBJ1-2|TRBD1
CASSGGQGTSGYTF
TGTGCCAGCAGCGGAGGACAGGGGACTTCAGGCTACACCTTC
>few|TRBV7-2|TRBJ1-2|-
CASSLGADDYGYTF
TGTGCCAGCAGCTTAGGCGCCGATGACTATGGCTACACCTTC
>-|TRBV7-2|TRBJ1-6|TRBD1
CASSLAVQGWSYNSPLHF
TGTGCCAGCAGCTTAGCCGTACAGGGGTGGTCCTATAATTCACCCCTCCACTTT
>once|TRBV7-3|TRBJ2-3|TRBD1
CASRLDRATDTQYF
TGTGCCAGCAGACTGGACAGGGCCACAGATACGCAGTATTTT
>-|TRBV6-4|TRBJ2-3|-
CASSEGGSWDTQYF
TGTGCCAGCAGTGAGGGGGGTTCATGGGATACGCAGTATTTT
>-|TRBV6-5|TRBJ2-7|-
CASSSNRRQYF
TGTGCCAGCAGTTCCAACCGACGGCAGTACTTC